This T cell receptor (beta chain) was profiled in a study of monozygotic twins with inflammatory bowel disease. Each CDR3 protein gets one entry in TCRdb, which reprocessed the 5' RACE reads and gives no DNA. The sample is made up of about 350,000 distinct CDR3 sequences, and the top ten hold 2% to 2.5% of it. CDR1 is SNHLY, CDR2 FYNNEI, per germline. CDR3 size: 13 residues. The sample consisted of blood. The J gene is TRBJ2-7, the V gene TRBV2; the TRBD2 assignment by TCRdb is unverifiable without DNA. This TCR came from a human donor with ulcerative colitis or Crohn's disease, or a healthy co-twin of an affected twin (not recorded which). CDR3 residues: CASSPRREGEQYF.